This T cell receptor (beta chain) was retrieved from a study of response to subunit inactivated influenza vaccine. TCRdb analysed the RT-PCR reads with MiXCR anew, one entry per CDR3 protein. The table records around 600,000 distinct CDR3 sequences, 10% to 12% of them present only once. The V and J ends lost 1 base and 7 bases respectively, with 10 bases between them. This CDR3 contains 13 residues. Germline loops: CDR1 DFQATT, CDR2 SNEGSKA (reference sequence). This clonotype was picked up a small number of times. This sample was shared with a second study, whose subject was T cells expressing NK-cell markers. That work states: Template switching by 5'RACE with UMIs generated the TCR beta cDNA. The TCR beta repertoires were obtained from sorted CD3+CD56+NKG2C+, CD3+CD56+NKG2C- and CD3+CD56-NKG2C+ T cells. Most of the eight sequenced donors were classified as HCMV-seropositive, and one was classified as seronegative. Within several experiments, an anti-gamma-delta TCR antibody kept the sorting limited to alpha-beta TCR T cells. Of CD8+ T cells, about 1.0-8% belonged to dominant NKG2C+ clonotypes in 5 to 7 donors.

This chain joins TRBV20-1 and TRBJ2-2, with TRBD1 as a possible D gene (6 bases). This sequence originates from a man between 50 and 59 years old who received an inactivated influenza vaccine. The starting material was PBMCs from blood, obtained on the day of vaccination. For the CDR3, the DNA is TGCAGTGCTAGAGTTTCAGGGGTCGGGGAGCTGTTTTTT. Translation: CSARVSGVGELFF.